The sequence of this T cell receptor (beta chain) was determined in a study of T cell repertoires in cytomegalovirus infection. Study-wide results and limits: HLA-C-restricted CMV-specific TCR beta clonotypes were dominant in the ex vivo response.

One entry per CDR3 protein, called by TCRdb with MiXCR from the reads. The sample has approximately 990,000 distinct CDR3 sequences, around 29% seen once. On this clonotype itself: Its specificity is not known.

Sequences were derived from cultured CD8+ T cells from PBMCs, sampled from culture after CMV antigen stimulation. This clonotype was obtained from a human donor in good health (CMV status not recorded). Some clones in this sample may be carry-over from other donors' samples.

The CDR3 is CASSQDTRVRGLSKNIQYF. For the CDR3, the DNA is TGTGCCAGCAGCCAAGATACCCGCGTAAGGGGGCTTTCCAAAAACATTCAGTACTTC. The chain employs TRBV3-1 and TRBJ2-4; 7 positions agree with TRBD1. Trimming took 0 bases from V and 2 from J; bases not matched to a gene: 13. The CDR3 is made up of 19 amino acids. Germline assignment: CDR1 LGHDT and CDR2 YNNKEL (reference sequence).